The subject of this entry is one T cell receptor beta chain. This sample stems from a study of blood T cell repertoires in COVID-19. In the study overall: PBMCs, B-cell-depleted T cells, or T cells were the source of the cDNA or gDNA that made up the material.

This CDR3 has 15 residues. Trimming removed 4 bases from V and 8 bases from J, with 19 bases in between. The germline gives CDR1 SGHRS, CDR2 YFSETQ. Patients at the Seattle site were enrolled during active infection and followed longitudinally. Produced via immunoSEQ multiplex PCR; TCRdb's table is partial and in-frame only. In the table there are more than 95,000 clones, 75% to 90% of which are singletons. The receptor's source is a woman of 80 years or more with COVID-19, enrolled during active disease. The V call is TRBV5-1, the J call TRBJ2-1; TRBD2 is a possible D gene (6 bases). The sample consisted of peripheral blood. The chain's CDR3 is CASSEASVTVYEQFF. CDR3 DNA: TGCGCCAGCAGCGAAGCTAGCGTAACTGTGTATGAGCAGTTCTTC.